A single sample is the source of the 15 T cell receptor beta chains below, sequenced in a study of blood T cell repertoires in COVID-19. Only in-frame clones appear in the TCRdb table, and some are missing; sequencing was by immunoSEQ multiplex PCR. This table has about 98,000 clones, approximately 86% appearing once. Sequencing was carried out using peripheral blood. The source of these receptors is a man aged 45-65 years with active or convalescent COVID-19.

The chain has TRBV18 and TRBJ1-1; TRBD1 might be the D (5 bases). With 6 bases removed from V and 0 bases from J, the gap between germline ends came to 8 bases. There are 13 residues in the CDR3. Germline values: CDR1 KGHSH, CDR2 LQKENI. The CDR3 loop is CASSDRMNTEAFF. The CDR3 DNA sequence: TGTGCCAGCTCTGACAGAATGAACACTGAAGCTTTCTTT.

The chain employs TRBV14 and TRBJ2-1, with 10 bases identical to TRBD2. This CDR3 contains 14 residues. The germline gives CDR1 SGHDN, CDR2 FVKESK. The J segment lost 13 bases and the V segment lost 0 bases, leaving 6 bases of the junction unmatched. The CDR3 protein is CASSQDHASGGQFF. The CDR3 DNA reads TGTGCCAGCAGCCAAGATCACGCTAGCGGGGGCCAGTTCTTC.

The rearrangement joins TRBV20-1 to TRBJ2-7, with D possibly matching TRBD1 (6 bases). The ends were cut back, 6 bases at V and 7 bases at J, with 13 bases in the middle. Germline CDR1 is DFQATT and CDR2 is SNEGSKA (reference sequence). This CDR3 contains 11 residues. The CDR3 DNA reads TGCAGTGCCGGGACACCCCGGGAGCAGTACGTC. Amino acid sequence: CSAGTPREQYV.

The chain has TRBV28 and TRBJ2-5; TRBD1 matches at 9 bases. After removal of 8 bases from V and 4 bases from J, the junction contained 11 bases not matched to a gene. The germline CDR1 and CDR2 sequences are MDHEN and SYDVKM. This CDR3 is built from 15 residues. CDR3 DNA: TGTGCCAGCCACCCACCGGGACAGGGAGCAGAGACCCAGTACTTC. The encoded protein is CASHPPGQGAETQYF.

This chain links TRBV11-2 with TRBJ2-1; 9 nucleotides line up with TRBD1. Germline V gene lookup returns CDR1 SGHAT and CDR2 FQNNGV. This CDR3 comprises 15 residues. V gave up 1 base and J gave up 8 bases; unmatched junction bases: 6. CDR3 protein: CASSLGTGTGYEQFF. The CDR3 nucleotides are TGTGCCAGCAGCTTAGGCACCGGGACAGGGTATGAGCAGTTCTTC.

V is TRBV10-3 and J is TRBJ1-4; 7 nucleotides line up with TRBD1. CDR1 ENHRY and CDR2 SYGVKD come from the germline V gene. CDR3 length: 14 amino acids. V shed 6 bases and J 5 bases; nucleotides not matched to a gene: 6. The CDR3 spells CAISGTAINEKLFF. CDR3 DNA sequence: TGTGCCATCAGCGGGACAGCCATCAATGAAAAACTGTTTTTT.

This sequence joins TRBV7-2 and TRBJ2-7; a weak D match, TRBD2 (6 bases). Germline V lookup: CDR1 SGHTA, CDR2 FQGNSA. Trimming took 5 bases from V and 0 from J, leaving 14 bases between them. This CDR3 is 15 amino acids long. The CDR3, as DNA: TGTGCCAGCAGCCGCTCCGGGACTGGCTCCTACGAGCAGTACTTC. Amino acid sequence: CASSRSGTGSYEQYF. Full variable domain (missing parts from reference TRBV7-2 and TRBJ2-7): GAGVSQSPSNKVTEKGKDVELRCDPISGHTALYWYRQSLGQGLEFLIYFQGNSAPDKSGLPSDRFSAERTGGSVSTLTIQRTQQEDSAVYLCASSRSGTGSYEQYFGPGTRLTVT.

The chain combines TRBV7-9 with TRBJ1-1; a weak D match, TRBD1 (5 bases). V was shortened by 3 bases and J by 4 bases, with 9 bases between the two germline ends. The CDR3 length is 13 residues. CDR1 is SEHNR and CDR2 is FQNEAQ in the germline V gene (reference sequence). The CDR3 protein is CASSLERGTEAFF. In DNA, the CDR3 is TGTGCCAGCAGCTTGGAAAGGGGCACTGAAGCTTTCTTT. The complete variable domain, with remaining parts taken from reference TRBV7-9 and TRBJ1-1, reads DTGVSQNPRHKITKRGQNVTFRCDPISEHNRLYWYRQTLGQGPEFLTYFQNEAQLEKSRLLSDRFSAERPKGSFSTLEIQRTEQGDSAMYLCASSLERGTEAFFGQGTRLTVV.

The chain joins TRBV19 to TRBJ2-3; D is possibly TRBD2 (7 bases). This CDR3 is 14 amino acids long. Germline loops: CDR1 LNHDA, CDR2 SQIVND (reference sequence). V shed 11 bases and J shed 3 bases, with 18 bases lying between them. For the CDR3, the DNA is TGTGCCTCCCAGCGAGGGGGGGAAACAGATACGCAGTATTTT. Encoded protein: CASQRGGETDTQYF.

The chain links TRBV28 to TRBJ1-2; D perhaps matches TRBD1 (5 bases). Trimming removed 3 bases at V and 9 bases at J, with 11 bases between. CDR1 MDHEN and CDR2 SYDVKM come from the germline V gene. This CDR3 is built from 12 residues. Written as DNA, the CDR3 is TGTGCCAGCAGTTTGGCCAGGGTGCGCTACACCTTC. Protein product: CASSLARVRYTF.

The rearrangement joins TRBV7-2 to TRBJ2-3; D not resolved. The germline V and J ends were trimmed by 4 bases and 2 bases, with 7 bases remaining between them. The CDR3 consists of 13 residues. Germline CDR1 and CDR2: SGHTA and FQGNSA. This CDR3 reads CASSSSYTDTQYF. Written as DNA, the CDR3 is TGTGCCAGCAGCTCGTCCTACACAGATACGCAGTATTTT.

V is TRBV18 and J is TRBJ2-3, with D hard to call. The germline V gene encodes CDR1 KGHSH and CDR2 LQKENI. Trimming removed 3 bases at V and 0 bases at J, with 7 bases between. The CDR3 extends over 14 amino acids. The CDR3 nucleotides are TGTGCCAGCTCACCTCCTATAAGCACAGATACGCAGTATTTT. This translates into CASSPPISTDTQYF. Combining the CDR3 with reference TRBV18 and TRBJ2-3 gives the whole variable domain NAGVMQNPRHLVRRRGQEARLRCSPMKGHSHVYWYRQLPEEGLKFMVYLQKENIIDESGMPKERFSAEFPKEGPSILRIQQVVRGDSAAYFCASSPPISTDTQYFGPGTRLTVL.

CDR3 DNA: TGCGCCAGCAGCCAAGATCTAGGGGACACCGGGGAGCTGTTTTTT. Protein sequence: CASSQDLGDTGELFF. The gene calls are TRBV4-3 and TRBJ2-2; a possible D gene is TRBD1 (5 bases). Per the germline V gene, CDR1 is LGHNA and CDR2 is YSLEER. This CDR3 contains 15 residues. The germline V and J ends were trimmed by 0 bases and 3 bases, with 8 bases remaining between them.

The chain links TRBV30 to TRBJ1-2, with 11 positions matching TRBD1. The CDR3 is 14 residues long. With 7 bases clipped from V and 8 bases from J, the junction kept 12 bases outside the gene matches. The germline V gene encodes CDR1 GTSNPN and CDR2 SVGIG (reference sequence). The CDR3 DNA reads TGTGCCTCATCCGGGACAGGGGGTTCCAGCGGCTACACCTTC. Amino acids: CASSGTGGSSGYTF. The complete variable domain, with remaining parts taken from reference TRBV30 and TRBJ1-2, reads SQTIHQWPATLVQPVGSPLSLECTVEGTSNPNLYWYRQAAGRGLQLLFYSVGIGQISSEVPQNLSASRPQDRQFILSSKKLLLSDSGFYLCASSGTGGSSGYTFGSGTRLTVV.

The chain recombines TRBV14 with TRBJ2-3; no firm D call. V was cut by 3 bases and J by 3 bases, with 7 bases left in between. Per the germline V gene, CDR1 is SGHDN and CDR2 is FVKESK. This CDR3 is 13 amino acids long. Here the CDR3 reads CASSQVHTDTQYF. For the CDR3, the DNA is TGTGCCAGCAGCCAGGTACATACAGATACGCAGTATTTT.